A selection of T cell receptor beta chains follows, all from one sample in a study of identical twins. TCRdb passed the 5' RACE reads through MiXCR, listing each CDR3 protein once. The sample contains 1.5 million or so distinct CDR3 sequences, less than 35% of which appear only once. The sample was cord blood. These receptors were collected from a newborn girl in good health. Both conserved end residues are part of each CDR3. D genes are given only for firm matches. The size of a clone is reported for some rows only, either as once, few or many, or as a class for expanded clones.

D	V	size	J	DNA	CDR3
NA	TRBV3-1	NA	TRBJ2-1	TGTGCCAGCAGCGATTATAGCGGAAACTCCTACAATGAGCAGTTCTTC	CASSDYSGNSYNEQFF
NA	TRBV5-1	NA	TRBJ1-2	TGCGCCAGCGGCCCCCTGACAGATAACTATGGCTACACCTTC	CASGPLTDNYGYTF
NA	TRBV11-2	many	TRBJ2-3	TGTGCCAGCAGCTTAGATCCTAGCTACCGCACAGATACGCAGTATTTT	CASSLDPSYRTDTQYF
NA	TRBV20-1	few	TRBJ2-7	TGCAGTGCTAGCAAATACGAGCAGTACTTC	CSASKYEQYF
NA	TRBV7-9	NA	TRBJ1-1	TGTGCCAGCAGCCCCCGGACAGTTAGGAACACTGAAGCTTTCTTT	CASSPRTVRNTEAFF
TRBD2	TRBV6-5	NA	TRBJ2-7	TGTGCCAGCAGTTACCGGGCTAGCGGGAGATACGAGCAGTACTTC	CASSYRASGRYEQYF
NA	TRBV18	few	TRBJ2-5	TGTGCCAGCTCACCACCGGGACACCAAGAGACCCAGTACTTC	CASSPPGHQETQYF
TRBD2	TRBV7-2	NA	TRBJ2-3	TGTGCCAGCAGCTTACGGGGTAGCGGGAGACGGACAGATACGCAGTATTTT	CASSLRGSGRRTDTQYF
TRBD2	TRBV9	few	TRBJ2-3	TGTGCCAGCAGCGCCCTACCTCATCGGCGGGGGGCTGCAGATACGCAGTATTTT	CASSALPHRRGAADTQYF
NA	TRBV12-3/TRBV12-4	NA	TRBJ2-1	TGTGCCAGCAGTTTAGGCGGGTCTCCAGGCAATGAGCAGTTCTTC	CASSLGGSPGNEQFF
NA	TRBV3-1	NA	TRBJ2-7	TGTGCCAGCAGCCAAGGTCTCACGGGGCAGTACTTC	CASSQGLTGQYF
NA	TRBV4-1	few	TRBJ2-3	TGCGCCAGCGGACCCCCAGGAACAGATACGCAGTATTTT	CASGPPGTDTQYF
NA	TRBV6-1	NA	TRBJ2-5	TGTGCCAGCAAAAGACTTGGGGGTAAGGGGAGCGGGCAGTACTTC	CASKRLGGKGSGQYF
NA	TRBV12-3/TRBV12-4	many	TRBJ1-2	TGTGCCAGCAGTTGGGGGGCTTCTAACTATGGCTACACCTTC	CASSWGASNYGYTF
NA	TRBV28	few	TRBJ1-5	TGTGCCAGCAGTGACTCTTATCAGCCCCAGCATTTT	CASSDSYQPQHF
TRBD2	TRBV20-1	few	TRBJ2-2	TGCAGTGCTAGACGAGCGGGAGAAAGGGACGGGGAGCTGTTTTTT	CSARRAGERDGELFF
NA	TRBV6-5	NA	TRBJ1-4	TGTGCCAGCAGTTCCCCTTACCCTACCGGGCAGGGACCACCAACTAATGAAAAACTGTTTTTT	CASSSPYPTGQGPPTNEKLFF
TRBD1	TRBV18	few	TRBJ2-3	TGTGCCAGCTCACCACCGAATGGGCAGGGGGCATCAGATACGCAGTATTTT	CASSPPNGQGASDTQYF
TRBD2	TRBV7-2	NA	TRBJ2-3	TGTGCCAGCAGCTCTCCGCCCAGCGGGGAAGCAGATACGCAGTATTTT	CASSSPPSGEADTQYF
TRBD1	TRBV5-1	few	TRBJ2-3	TGCGCCAGCAGCTTGGGTGCGGACAGGGTAACAGGTACGCAGTATTTT	CASSLGADRVTGTQYF
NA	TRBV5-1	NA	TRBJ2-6	TGCGCCAGCAGCTTTGGCGTCAACTCTGGGGCCAACGTCCTGACTTTC	CASSFGVNSGANVLTF
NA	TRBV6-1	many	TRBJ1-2	TGTGCCAGCAGTGAAGAAGGCAGGTCCTATGGCTACACCTTC	CASSEEGRSYGYTF
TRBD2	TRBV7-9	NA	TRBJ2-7	TGTGCCAGCAGCTTAGTATTGGGACTAGCCTACAATGAGCAGTACTTC	CASSLVLGLAYNEQYF
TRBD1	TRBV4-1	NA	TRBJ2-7	TGCGCCAGCAGCCACGCGGACAGGAACTACGAGCAGTACTTC	CASSHADRNYEQYF
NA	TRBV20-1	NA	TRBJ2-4	TGCAGTGCTCTAGGCTATGCCGTAGGAAAAAACATTCAGTACTTC	CSALGYAVGKNIQYF
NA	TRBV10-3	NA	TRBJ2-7	TGTGCCATCAGTGAGGGCCGAGCGGAGTACAATGAGCAGTACTTC	CAISEGRAEYNEQYF
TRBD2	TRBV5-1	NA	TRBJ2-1	TGCGCCAGCAGCTTGGTCACTAGCGGGGGACTGGCCCACAATGAGCAGTTCTTC	CASSLVTSGGLAHNEQFF
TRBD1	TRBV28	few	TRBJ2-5	TGTGCCAGCAGACCCGACAGGGTCCAAGAGACCCAGTACTTC	CASRPDRVQETQYF
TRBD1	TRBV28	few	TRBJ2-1	TGTGCCAGCGGACAGGGAGGCGGGAAAAACAATGAGCAGTTCTTC	CASGQGGGKNNEQFF
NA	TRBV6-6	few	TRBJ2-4	TGTGCCAGCAGTTCGTTCGGACCCTTCCCCAAAAACATTCAGTACTTC	CASSSFGPFPKNIQYF
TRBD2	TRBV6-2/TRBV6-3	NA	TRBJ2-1	TGTGCCAGCGGGATCTCTAGCGGGAGTGATCAGTTCTTC	CASGISSGSDQFF
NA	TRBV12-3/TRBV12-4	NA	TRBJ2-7	TGTGCCAGCAGTCCGACTGTCAACAATGAGCAGTACTTC	CASSPTVNNEQYF
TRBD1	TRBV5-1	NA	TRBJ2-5	TGCGCCAGCGCCGATCGACCCAGGGGGAATGAGCAGTACTTC	CASADRPRGNEQYF
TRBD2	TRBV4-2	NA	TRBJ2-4	TGTGCCAGCAGCCCCGATGGGACTAGTATAGGGGGTAACATTCAGTACTTC	CASSPDGTSIGGNIQYF
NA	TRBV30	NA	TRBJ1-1	TGTGCCTGGAGTCCCCAGGGTGGTGAAGCTTTCTTT	CAWSPQGGEAFF
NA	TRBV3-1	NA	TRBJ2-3	TGTGCCAGCAGCCACGTTCTAGACGCAGATACGCAGTATTTT	CASSHVLDADTQYF
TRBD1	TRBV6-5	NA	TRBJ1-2	TGTGCCAGCAGCGGCTCGGGACAGGGAGACTACACCTTC	CASSGSGQGDYTF
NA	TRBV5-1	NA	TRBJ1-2	TGCGCCAGCAGCTTGGTGGGCACCAGGGGAGAAGGCTACACCTTC	CASSLVGTRGEGYTF
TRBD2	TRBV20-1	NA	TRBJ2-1	TGCAGTGCTAGAGACTGGGGTAGCGGGGGGGCTTATGAGCAGTTCTTC	CSARDWGSGGAYEQFF
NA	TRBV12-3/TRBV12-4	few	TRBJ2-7	TGTGCCAGCAGCCTTAGCGGTCACTCCTACAATGAGCAGTACTTC	CASSLSGHSYNEQYF
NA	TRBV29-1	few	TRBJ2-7	TGCAGCGTTGGGGAGGGGGGCCTCTACGAGCAGTACTTC	CSVGEGGLYEQYF
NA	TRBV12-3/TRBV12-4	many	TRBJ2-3	TGTGCCAGCGGCCGTCCCGGTACAGATACGCAGTATTTT	CASGRPGTDTQYF
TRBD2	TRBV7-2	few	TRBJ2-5	TGTGCCAGCAGCTTAGTGGGCCTGACTAGCGGGAGGGAGACCCAGTACTTC	CASSLVGLTSGRETQYF
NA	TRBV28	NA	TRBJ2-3	TGTGCCAGCAGTTTCCAGGACGGAGGAGGAGATACGCAGTATTTT	CASSFQDGGGDTQYF
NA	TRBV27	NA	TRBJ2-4	TGTGCTACCTGGGACCACTACAATGAGCAGTACTTC	CATWDHYNEQYF